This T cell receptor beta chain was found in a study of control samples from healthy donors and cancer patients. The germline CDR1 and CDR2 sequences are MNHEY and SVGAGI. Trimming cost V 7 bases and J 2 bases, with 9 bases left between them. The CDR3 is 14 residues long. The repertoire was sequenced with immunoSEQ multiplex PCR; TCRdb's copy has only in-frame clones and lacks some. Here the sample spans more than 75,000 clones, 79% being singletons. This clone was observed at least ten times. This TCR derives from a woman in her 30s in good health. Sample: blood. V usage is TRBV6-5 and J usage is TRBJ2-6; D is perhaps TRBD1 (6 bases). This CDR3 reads CASKQGAGANVLTF. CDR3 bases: TGTGCCAGCAAACAGGGTGCTGGGGCCAACGTCCTGACTTTC.